These 19 T cell receptor beta chains were all obtained from the same sample, sequenced in a study of HIV-infected children after antiretroviral therapy interruption. Unique molecular identifiers were included in an RNA-based 3' RACE TCR library. TCRdb analysed the 3' RACE reads with MiXCR anew, one entry per CDR3 protein. The table records about 89,000 distinct CDR3 sequences, 5.5% to 8.5% of them present only once. As to treatment: PENTA 11 planned treatment interruption arm or continuous ART arm. Here the sequenced sample was CD45RA+ CD4+ T cells from PBMCs, pooled from several time points, taken from a donor given antiretroviral therapy, either interrupted or continuous. Subset indicated: naive CD4+ CD45RA+ CD45RO- T cells. The receptors come from a pool of human donors with HIV.

This clonotype has at least ten counts. This chain uses TRBV19 with TRBJ1-5, with unresolved D. Trimming shortened V by 7 bases and J by 0 bases, and 16 bases separated the two germline ends. The CDR3 contains 16 residues. From germline, CDR1 is LNHDA and CDR2 SQIVND (reference sequence). The CDR3 spells CASKPLFRGSNQPQHF. The CDR3 DNA sequence: TGTGCCAGTAAGCCCCTTTTCCGGGGTAGCAATCAGCCCCAGCATTTT.

This clonotype has at least ten counts. This chain connects TRBV20-1 to TRBJ2-1; 10 positions agree with TRBD2. J lost 5 bases, V lost 0 bases, and 4 bases had no gene match. Germline loops: CDR1 DFQATT, CDR2 SNEGSKA (reference sequence). This CDR3 spans 15 amino acids. The CDR3 DNA reads TGCAGTGCTAGAGATCCAGCGGGGGGGCACAATGAGCAGTTCTTC. Its protein product is CSARDPAGGHNEQFF.

This clonotype turned up a few times. The chain employs TRBV12-3 or TRBV12-4 and TRBJ1-5, with D possibly TRBD1 on 5 matching bases. V lost 5 bases and J 1 base, leaving 12 bases between the germline ends. The CDR3 sequence is 15 residues long. The chain's CDR3 is CASSRPGPSNQPQHF. The CDR3 DNA reads as TGTGCCAGCAGTCGACCAGGGCCCAGCAATCAGCCCCAGCATTTT.

This clonotype is labeled medium-sized. The DNA of the CDR3 is TGCAGCGTTGGCGTTCTCAACATGAACACTGAAGCTTTCTTT. This translates into CSVGVLNMNTEAFF. This chain uses TRBV29-1 with TRBJ1-1; D gene ambiguous. CDR1 is SQVTM, CDR2 ANQGSEA, per germline. The ends were cut back, 4 bases at V and 0 bases at J, with 12 bases in the middle. The length of the CDR3 is 14 residues.

This clonotype was counted at least ten times. This chain links TRBV19 with TRBJ2-1, with 16 bases that match TRBD2. V lost 5 bases, J lost 8 bases, and 9 bases stayed unmatched. The CDR3 totals 17 residues. Germline CDR1 reads LNHDA; CDR2 reads SQIVND (reference sequence). This CDR3 is CASSVGLAGGPRDEQFF. The CDR3, as DNA: TGTGCCAGTAGTGTGGGACTAGCGGGGGGGCCGAGGGATGAGCAGTTCTTC.

This clonotype was counted at least ten times. A read error may account for a junction end that differs from germline. The chain uses TRBV28 and TRBJ1-4; TRBD1 matches 12 bases. There are 15 residues in the CDR3. Per the germline V gene, CDR1 is MDHEN and CDR2 is SYDVKM. The CDR3 DNA is TGTGCTAGCAGTTGGGACAGGGGGCCTGACGAAAGATTATTTTTC. Residues: CASSWDRGPDERLFF.

This clonotype appeared many times. This chain connects TRBV12-3 or TRBV12-4 to TRBJ1-5; perhaps TRBD1 as D (6 bases). V lost 6 bases and J lost 6, with 18 bases in between. The CDR3 contains 15 residues. As DNA, the CDR3 is TGTGCCAGCAGCCTACTTCTGGGGGCGGGTCAGCCCCAGCATTTT. Its translation is CASSLLLGAGQPQHF.

This clonotype came up many times. The V call is TRBV10-3, the J call TRBJ2-6, with a possible D match to TRBD2 (6 bases). The CDR3 covers 17 residues. Trimming left V 4 bases short and J 1 base short, with 14 bases between. Germline values: CDR1 ENHRY, CDR2 SYGVKD. CDR3 nucleotide sequence: TGTGCCATCAGTGGGAGGGGAGATGGGTCTGGGGCCAACGTCCTGACTTTC. Amino acids: CAISGRGDGSGANVLTF.

The sample holds a few counts of this clonotype. For the CDR3, the DNA is TGTGCCAGCAGCTCCCGACAGGGACATACGCAGTATTTT. Its protein product is CASSSRQGHTQYF. The chain combines TRBV6-5 with TRBJ2-3; TRBD1 matches at 7 bases. Germline V lookup: CDR1 MNHEY, CDR2 SVGAGI. Losses at the gene ends were 6 bases for V and 7 bases for J; bases not matched to a gene: 7. CDR3 length: 13 residues.

About this clonotype itself: A much larger clone lies a single base off, so this may be a read error. The chain uses TRBV7-9 and TRBJ2-5; 12 bases match TRBD1. The CDR3 is 15 residues long. Germline CDR1 is SEHNR and CDR2 is FQNEAQ (reference sequence). The CDR3 nucleotides read TGTGCCAGCAGCTCGGGGGACAGGGGGCAAGGGACCCAGTACTTC. Translating it yields CASSSGDRGQGTQYF.

Ten or more counts support this clonotype. This sequence joins TRBV10-3 and TRBJ1-1; D perhaps matches TRBD1 (6 bases). This CDR3 comprises 14 residues. The V end lost 6 bases, the J end lost 4 bases, and 15 bases lay between the germline ends. CDR1 and CDR2 from the germline V gene are ENHRY and SYGVKD. The CDR3 protein is CAISLERGATEAFF. The CDR3 nucleotides are TGTGCCATCAGCCTTGAGCGGGGGGCCACTGAAGCTTTCTTT.

At least ten counts were recorded for this clonotype. It is unclear where the CDR3 begins or ends on the DNA, so no DNA is shown, and the CDR3 is as TCRdb lists it. Here the CDR3 reads CASSKKGVAPGAQETQYF. The V call is TRBV21-1, the J call TRBJ2-5; the tabulated D call, TRBD1, remains unverified against the DNA. TRBV21-1 is classified as a pseudogene. Inclusive of both ends, the CDR3 amounts to 18 amino acids.

This chain joins TRBV19 and TRBJ2-5; 8 bases agree with TRBD1. Germline V gene lookup returns CDR1 LNHDA and CDR2 SQIVND (reference sequence). Trimming cost V 6 bases and J 2 bases; bases outside gene matches: 2. The CDR3 is 13 residues long. The CDR3 here is CASRRQGQETQYF. The CDR3 DNA follows: TGTGCCAGTAGGCGACAGGGGCAAGAGACCCAGTACTTC.

The chain links TRBV2 to TRBJ1-2; a possible D gene is TRBD1 (6 bases). The V gene's germline CDR1 is SNHLY and CDR2 FYNNEI. CDR3 size: 12 residues. Between the trimmed V and J ends, which lost 6 bases and 7 bases, there was a span of 12 bases. CDR3 in DNA: TGTGCCAGCAGCCCGGGGGGGCTTGGCTACACCTTC. This sequence encodes CASSPGGLGYTF.

There are many counts of this clonotype. This chain uses TRBV5-1 with TRBJ2-2; tentative D call: TRBD2 (5 bases). The germline V gene encodes CDR1 SGHRS and CDR2 YFSETQ. The CDR3 spans 16 residues. With 4 bases removed from V and 4 bases from J, the gap between germline ends came to 17 bases. In DNA form, the CDR3 reads TGCGCCAGCAGCCCCAGTCGGACGGGAACCACCGGGGAGCTGTTTTTT. Its translation: CASSPSRTGTTGELFF. The full variable domain, in which reference TRBV5-1 and TRBJ2-2 provide the parts outside the CDR3, is KAGVTQTPRYLIKTRGQQVTLSCSPISGHRSVSWYQQTPGQGLQFLFEYFSETQRNKGNFPGRFSGRQFSNSRSEMNVSTLELGDSALYLCASSPSRTGTTGELFFGEGSRLTVL.

This clonotype was observed at least ten times. This rearrangement joins TRBV29-1 to TRBJ2-7; 7 bases are a match to TRBD1. The CDR3 is 15 residues long. Germline loops: CDR1 SQVTM, CDR2 ANQGSEA. V gave up 5 bases and J gave up 3 bases; unmatched junction bases: 13. The CDR3 loop is CSVLFPGQPLYEQYF. The CDR3 bases are TGCAGCGTTCTCTTCCCGGGACAGCCTCTCTACGAGCAGTACTTC.

This clonotype was observed many times. The V call is TRBV3-1, the J call TRBJ1-2, with 9 bases aligning to TRBD1. Looked up from germline, CDR1 is LGHDT and CDR2 is YNNKEL (reference sequence). The V gene end was trimmed by 5 bases and the J gene end by 6 bases; junction bases not matched to a gene: 22. The CDR3 spans 19 residues. Here the CDR3 DNA reads TGTGCCAGCAGCAAAACCCCTCTCCGCGGGACAGGGAGGGAGAATGGCTACACCTTC. It is translated as CASSKTPLRGTGRENGYTF.

This clonotype was counted ten times or more. This chain connects TRBV3-1 to TRBJ1-1; 9 bases align to TRBD1. The CDR3 loop spans 13 amino acids. Germline values: CDR1 LGHDT, CDR2 YNNKEL (reference sequence). With 4 bases clipped from V and 3 bases from J, the junction kept 0 bases outside the gene matches. The CDR3 nucleotides are TGTGCCAGCAGCCGGACAGGGGACACTGAAGCTTTCTTT. Its protein product is CASSRTGDTEAFF.

This clonotype was counted ten times or more. This chain connects TRBV11-3 to TRBJ2-5; the D gene is possibly TRBD1 (7 bases). Trimming took 2 bases from V and 6 from J, leaving 10 bases between them. The V gene's germline CDR1 is SGHNT and CDR2 YENEEA. This CDR3 has 13 residues. The CDR3 nucleotides read TGTGCCAGCAGCTTACAGGGGGGAAAGACCCAGTACTTC. Amino acid sequence: CASSLQGGKTQYF.